A selection of T cell receptor beta chains follows, all from one sample in a study of OX40 agonist ivuxolimab in advanced cancers. The method was immunoSEQ multiplex PCR; TCRdb's version includes in-frame clones alone and lacks a portion of them. Of about 71,000 clones listed, under 85% were seen once; the top ten hold 0.35% to 0.5%. The material sequenced was CD4+ or CD8+ T cells sorted from blood, taken in a trial of the OX40 agonist ivuxolimab. The receptors were sampled from an adult with an advanced solid tumor such as melanoma, head and neck, liver or kidney cancer. Each CDR3 is given with its conserved first and last residue. The order of the fields is J gene, V gene, clone size, CDR3 protein. A row's size may be missing; if present it is once, few, many or a size class.

>TRBJ2-4|TRBV28|few
CASSFRGVNIQYF
>TRBJ2-5|TRBV5-4|once
CASSLEVRETQYF
>TRBJ1-1|TRBV5-1|-
CASTDGQFFTEAFF
>TRBJ1-1|TRBV19|-
CASSIGLTNTEAFF
>TRBJ2-3|TRBV5-1|-
CASSPWTSGRRTDTQYF
>TRBJ1-5|TRBV11-2|-
CASSLGQRHNQPQHF
>TRBJ2-3|TRBV4-2|-
CASSQGQVTDTQYF
>TRBJ1-1|TRBV6-6|-
CASSYSKGNTEAFF
>TRBJ1-1|TRBV18|few
CASSPATGGRTEAFF
>TRBJ1-1|TRBV6-1|-
CASNRRTATEAFF
>TRBJ2-3|TRBV7-6|-
CASSAEGTSTDTQYF
>TRBJ2-1|TRBV19|-
CASSPLLYNEQFF
>TRBJ2-7|TRBV5-5|-
CASSLGELAGVNEQYF
>TRBJ2-5|TRBV30|-
CAGRGLAVQETQYF
>TRBJ1-4|TRBV7-9|-
CASSPGGQGRTNEKLFF
>TRBJ2-7|TRBV18|-
CASSPQAGGPYEQYF
>TRBJ2-1|TRBV30|-
CAWSVLSGINNEQFF
>TRBJ2-5|TRBV5-6|-
CASSPYGDRGLETQYF
>TRBJ2-1|TRBV6-6|once
CASSHRATGSNEQFF
>TRBJ2-3|TRBV11-2|once
CASSRGSGGSTDTQYF
>TRBJ2-7|TRBV7-8|-
CASRLVGGRADEQYF
>TRBJ1-2|TRBV4-1|once
CASSQTPEGRAGSPFF
>TRBJ2-3|TRBV6-6|-
CASISTGRGDTQYF
>TRBJ2-6|TRBV5-4|-
CASSTQGTGRSGANVLTF
>TRBJ1-4|TRBV7-9|-
CASTAVNEKLFF
>TRBJ2-1|TRBV7-8|-
CASSLRLADARSSYNEQFF
>TRBJ2-2|TRBV2|-
CAIKGWGNTGELFF
>TRBJ2-5|TRBV30|-
CAWSSTSPQETQYF
>TRBJ1-2|TRBV7-2|-
CASSRTGTGINYGYTF
>TRBJ1-3|TRBV6-5|-
CASSEGRGNTIYF
>TRBJ2-6|TRBV30|-
CAWLRDAGANVLTF
>TRBJ2-1|TRBV13|-
CASSILAGGPSSYNEQFF
>TRBJ1-4|TRBV6-5|-
CASKQGRLNEKLFF
>TRBJ2-1|TRBV5-3|-
CARSFSGQGDYNEQFF
>TRBJ1-2|TRBV7-2|-
CASSLNPDGAGGYTF
>TRBJ1-6|TRBV29-1|-
CSVDLTPLHF
>TRBJ2-7|TRBV18|-
CASSQGAGAGYEQYF
>TRBJ2-3|TRBV19|-
CASSNLAGGTDTQYF
>TRBJ1-4|TRBV5-5|-
CASSSVFATNEKLFF
>TRBJ2-5|TRBV30|-
CAWTTSGETQYF
>TRBJ2-3|TRBV7-2|-
CASRNAGRGYTQYF